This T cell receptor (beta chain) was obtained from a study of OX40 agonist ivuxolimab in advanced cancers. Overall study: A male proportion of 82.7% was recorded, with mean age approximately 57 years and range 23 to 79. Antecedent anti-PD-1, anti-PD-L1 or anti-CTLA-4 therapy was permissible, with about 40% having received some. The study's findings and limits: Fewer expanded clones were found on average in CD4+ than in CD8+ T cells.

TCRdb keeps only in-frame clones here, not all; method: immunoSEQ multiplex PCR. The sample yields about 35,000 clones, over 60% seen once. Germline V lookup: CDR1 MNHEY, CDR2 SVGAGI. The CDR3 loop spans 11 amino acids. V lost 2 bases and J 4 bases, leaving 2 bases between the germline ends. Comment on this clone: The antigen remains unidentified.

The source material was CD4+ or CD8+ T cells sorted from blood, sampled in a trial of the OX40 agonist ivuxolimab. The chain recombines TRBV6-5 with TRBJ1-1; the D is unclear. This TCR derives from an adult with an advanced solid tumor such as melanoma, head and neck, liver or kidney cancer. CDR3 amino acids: CASSYATEAFF. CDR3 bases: TGTGCCAGCAGTTACGCCACTGAAGCTTTCTTT.